The following is a TCR beta chain sequence with its context. Its antigen is unknown. One junction end does not reproduce the germline sequence, and a read error may be involved. Library preparation employed PCR. The sequencer listed for this sample is Illumina HiSeq 2500. To normalize quantification of the TCRbeta repertoire, the TCR libraries were built with molecular barcoding that relied on unique molecular identifiers. Clones were called with MiXCR by TCRdb after fastp trimmed the public reads at Q25, and only in-frame beta chains were retained. CDR3 protein sequences are deduplicated, and each keeps its most common genes and DNA. This sample holds hundreds of thousands of distinct CDR3 sequences; 8.2% were observed only once. The ten largest clones take up just under 6.5% of the sample. This sample's treatment or condition label indicates: allogeneic hematopoietic cell transplantation with graft depleted of TCRalphabeta T cells and CD19 B cells. TCRalphabeta/CD19-depleted allogeneic hematopoietic cell grafts were given to the transplant recipients, all of whom were children.

The record originates from a study of T-cell reconstitution after alpha-beta-depleted transplantation in children (dated by TCRdb to about 2016). Looking at the study overall: The study quantitatively tracked T-cell immune reconstitution after TCRalphabeta/CD19-depleted allogeneic hematopoietic cell transplantation in children using TCR repertoire profiling. Broader findings and caveats from the paper: The apparently early recovery of alphabetaT-cell counts about two months after transplant reportedly depended on only several hundred rapidly expanded clones that came from non-depleted graft cells. The frequencies of hyperexpanded clones fell over the following months, and after one year, T-cell counts and TCRbeta diversity were mostly attributed to newly produced T cells. In some patients, the high TCRbeta diversity seen at day 60 was put down to recipient T cells and intrathymic progenitors that had survived conditioning.

The CDR3 goes from the cysteine to the phenylalanine over 18 residues. Only the CDR3 portion is preserved as DNA: 54 bases, with reading frame beginning at the first base. The V and J segments used are TRBV12-3 or TRBV12-4 and TRBJ2-1, with 10 bases aligning to TRBD2. The sample consisted of PBMCs, mostly from graft donor cells, taken 180 days after TCRalphabeta/CD19-depleted stem cell transplant. This receptor was identified in a male patient between 5 and 17 years old who had a stem cell transplant for acute lymphoblastic leukemia, so the T cells may come from the graft donor. The CDR3 protein is CAISFILAGDTHYNEQFF. The base sequence is TGTGCCATCAGTTTCATCCTAGCGGGGGATACCCACTACAATGAGCAGTTCTTC.